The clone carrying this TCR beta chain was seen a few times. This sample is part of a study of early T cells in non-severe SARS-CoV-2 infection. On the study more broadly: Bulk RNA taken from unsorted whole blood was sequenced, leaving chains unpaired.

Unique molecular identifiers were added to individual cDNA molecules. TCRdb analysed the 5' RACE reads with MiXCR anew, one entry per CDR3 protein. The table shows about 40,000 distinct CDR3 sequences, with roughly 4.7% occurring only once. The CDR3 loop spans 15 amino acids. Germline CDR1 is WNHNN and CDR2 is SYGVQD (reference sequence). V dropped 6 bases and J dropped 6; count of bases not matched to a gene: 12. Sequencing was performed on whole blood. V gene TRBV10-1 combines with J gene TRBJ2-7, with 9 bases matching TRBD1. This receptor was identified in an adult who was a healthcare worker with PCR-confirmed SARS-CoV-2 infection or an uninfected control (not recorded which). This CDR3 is CASSPGQGIPSEQYF. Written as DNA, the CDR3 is TGCGCCAGCAGCCCCGGACAGGGGATTCCAAGCGAGCAGTACTTC.